This T cell receptor (beta chain) was sequenced in a study of T cell responses to AZD1222 COVID-19 vaccine. Across the study: Whether given at about 4 or about 12 weeks, second doses were pooled.

Whole-study results and caveats: After the peak T cell response, and only then, were repertoires sampled. Baseline serology detected seropositivity in only 6 or 7 AZD1222 recipients. A mostly white British donor set with more females was recruited, and clonal diversity was possibly underestimated.

V dropped 2 bases and J dropped 6 bases, with 8 bases sitting between them. CDR3 length: 12 residues. CDR1 MNHEY and CDR2 SVGAGI come from the germline V gene. Only in-frame clones appear in the TCRdb table, and some are missing; sequencing was by immunoSEQ multiplex PCR. Among under 150,000 clones listed, about 91% were seen once. Regarding this clone: Its antigen is still unknown.

The chain is built from TRBV6-5 and TRBJ2-7, with a weak D call TRBD1 (5 bases). The input for sequencing was peripheral blood, taken on day 0 of AZD1222 vaccination. This clonotype was obtained from an adult in good health. The CDR3 here is CASSYAGFEQYF. In DNA, the CDR3 is TGTGCCAGCAGTTACGCAGGGTTCGAGCAGTACTTC.